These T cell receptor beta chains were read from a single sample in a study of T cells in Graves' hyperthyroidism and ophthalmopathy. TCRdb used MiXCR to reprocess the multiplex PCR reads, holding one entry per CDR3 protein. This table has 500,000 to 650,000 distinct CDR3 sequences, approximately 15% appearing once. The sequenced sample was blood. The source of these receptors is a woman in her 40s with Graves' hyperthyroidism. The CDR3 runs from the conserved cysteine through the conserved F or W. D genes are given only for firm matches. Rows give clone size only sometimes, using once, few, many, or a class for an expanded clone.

CDR3 protein: CASSDSGGPYEQYF
CDR3 DNA: TGTGCCAGCAGCGATAGCGGGGGCCCCTACGAGCAGTACTTC
D gene: TRBD2
J gene: TRBJ2-7
V gene: TRBV11-2
clone size: many

CDR3 protein: CASSLKSRGYEQFF
CDR3 DNA: TGTGCCAGCAGTTTAAAGTCTCGCGGGTATGAGCAGTTCTTC
D gene: .
J gene: TRBJ2-1
V gene: TRBV27
clone size: .

CDR3 protein: CASSLVLDTQYF
CDR3 DNA: TGTGCCAGCAGCTTAGTGTTGGATACGCAGTATTTT
D gene: .
J gene: TRBJ2-3
V gene: TRBV11-2
clone size: many

CDR3 protein: CASTSRATGYTF
CDR3 DNA: TGTGCCAGTACCTCCCGGGCGACTGGCTACACCTTC
D gene: .
J gene: TRBJ1-2
V gene: TRBV19
clone size: few

CDR3 protein: CASTKGMVSTDTQYF
CDR3 DNA: TGTGCCAGTACCAAGGGAATGGTGAGCACAGATACGCAGTATTTT
D gene: .
J gene: TRBJ2-3
V gene: TRBV19
clone size: few

CDR3 protein: CASSQDPLAGDTGELFF
CDR3 DNA: TGTGCCAGCAGCCAAGACCCTCTAGCGGGAGACACCGGGGAGCTGTTTTTT
D gene: TRBD2
J gene: TRBJ2-2
V gene: TRBV4-2
clone size: .

CDR3 protein: CASSFRGRNQPQHF
CDR3 DNA: TGTGCCAGCAGTTTCCGGGGGCGCAATCAGCCCCAGCATTTT
D gene: .
J gene: TRBJ1-5
V gene: TRBV28
clone size: many

CDR3 protein: CATWGTLIFHTEAFF
CDR3 DNA: TGTGCCACCTGGGGGACACTCATCTTTCACACTGAAGCTTTCTTT
D gene: .
J gene: TRBJ1-1
V gene: TRBV10-3
clone size: many

CDR3 protein: CASSLAGGPNEQYF
CDR3 DNA: TGCGCCAGCAGCTTGGCGGGAGGGCCTAACGAGCAGTACTTC
D gene: TRBD2
J gene: TRBJ2-7
V gene: TRBV5-1
clone size: many

CDR3 protein: CSVTAGGEREQYF
CDR3 DNA: TGCAGCGTAACGGCGGGAGGTGAGCGGGAGCAGTACTTC
D gene: TRBD2
J gene: TRBJ2-7
V gene: TRBV29-1
clone size: .

CDR3 protein: CASSLGLAGMDEQYF
CDR3 DNA: TGTGCCAGCAGCTTAGGACTAGCGGGCATGGACGAGCAGTACTTC
D gene: TRBD2
J gene: TRBJ2-7
V gene: TRBV7-9
clone size: many

CDR3 protein: CASSDPRTGNSVGTQYF
CDR3 DNA: TGTGCCAGCAGCGACCCAAGGACAGGTAACAGCGTAGGGACGCAGTATTTT
D gene: TRBD1
J gene: TRBJ2-3
V gene: TRBV9
clone size: .

CDR3 protein: CASSEGPEGNQPQHF
CDR3 DNA: TGTGCCAGCAGCGAGGGGCCCGAAGGGAATCAGCCCCAGCATTTT
D gene: .
J gene: TRBJ1-5
V gene: TRBV2
clone size: .

CDR3 protein: CASRPLGGTSGAQETQYF
CDR3 DNA: TGTGCCAGCAGACCGTTAGGTGGGACTAGCGGGGCCCAAGAGACCCAGTACTTC
D gene: TRBD2
J gene: TRBJ2-5
V gene: TRBV7-2
clone size: many

CDR3 protein: CASSSEGKGQNGGYTF
CDR3 DNA: TGTGCCAGTAGTTCTGAAGGGAAAGGACAGAACGGTGGCTACACCTTC
D gene: .
J gene: TRBJ1-2
V gene: TRBV19
clone size: few

CDR3 protein: CASSSGTGDADTQYF
CDR3 DNA: TGTGCCAGCAGTAGCGGGACAGGGGACGCAGATACGCAGTATTTT
D gene: TRBD1
J gene: TRBJ2-3
V gene: TRBV12-3/TRBV12-4
clone size: many

CDR3 protein: CASSPVGRDPVGANVLTF
CDR3 DNA: TGTGCCAGCAGCCCCGTGGGTAGGGACCCTGTCGGCGCCAACGTCCTGACTTTC
D gene: .
J gene: TRBJ2-6
V gene: TRBV7-9
clone size: many

CDR3 protein: CASSLAGSQETQYF
CDR3 DNA: TGTGCCAGCAGCTTAGCGGGCAGCCAAGAGACCCAGTACTTC
D gene: .
J gene: TRBJ2-5
V gene: TRBV7-9
clone size: many

CDR3 protein: CASSKTGTEAFF
CDR3 DNA: TGTGCCAGCAGTAAGACGGGCACTGAAGCTTTCTTT
D gene: .
J gene: TRBJ1-1
V gene: TRBV12-3/TRBV12-4
clone size: many

CDR3 protein: CASSVLVVGNTEAFF
CDR3 DNA: TGTGCCAGCAGTGTACTCGTAGTAGGGAACACTGAAGCTTTCTTT
D gene: .
J gene: TRBJ1-1
V gene: TRBV6-6
clone size: many

CDR3 protein: CASSTDRAGNTIYF
CDR3 DNA: TGTGCCAGCAGTACCGACAGGGCTGGAAACACCATATATTTT
D gene: TRBD1
J gene: TRBJ1-3
V gene: TRBV27
clone size: few

CDR3 protein: CASSLVGSGSLYF
CDR3 DNA: .
D gene: .
J gene: TRBJ2-5
V gene: TRBV7-2
clone size: many

CDR3 protein: CATSARAQTKYNEQFF
CDR3 DNA: TGTGCCACCAGTGCCCGGGCCCAGACAAAATACAATGAGCAGTTCTTC
D gene: .
J gene: TRBJ2-1
V gene: TRBV24-1
clone size: many

CDR3 protein: CASSFRIVGTVNTEAFF
CDR3 DNA: TGTGCCAGCAGTTTTAGGATCGTCGGGACAGTGAACACTGAAGCTTTCTTT
D gene: TRBD1
J gene: TRBJ1-1
V gene: TRBV28
clone size: many

CDR3 protein: CASSPTGYQETQYF
CDR3 DNA: TGTGCCAGCTCACCAACGGGCTATCAAGAGACCCAGTACTTC
D gene: .
J gene: TRBJ2-5
V gene: TRBV18
clone size: many

CDR3 protein: CASSLGGGSGNTIYF
CDR3 DNA: TGTGCCAGCAGCTTAGGTGGGGGGTCTGGAAACACCATATATTTT
D gene: .
J gene: TRBJ1-3
V gene: TRBV7-2
clone size: many

CDR3 protein: CASSIAGVWAYGYTF
CDR3 DNA: TGCGCCAGCAGCATAGCAGGGGTTTGGGCCTATGGCTACACCTTC
D gene: .
J gene: TRBJ1-2
V gene: TRBV5-1
clone size: many

CDR3 protein: CASSYFGGSGNTIYF
CDR3 DNA: TGTGCCAGCAGTTACTTCGGGGGCTCTGGAAACACCATATATTTT
D gene: .
J gene: TRBJ1-3
V gene: TRBV6-6
clone size: few

CDR3 protein: CASSQDPGTINEQFF
CDR3 DNA: TGTGCCAGCAGCCAAGATCCCGGGACCATCAATGAGCAGTTCTTC
D gene: .
J gene: TRBJ2-1
V gene: TRBV3-1
clone size: .

CDR3 protein: CASRTAGTAIYEQYF
CDR3 DNA: TGTGCCAGCAGAACCGCCGGGACCGCGATCTACGAGCAGTACTTC
D gene: .
J gene: TRBJ2-7
V gene: TRBV7-2
clone size: many

CDR3 protein: CASSLSGGQGIIYEQYF
CDR3 DNA: TGTGCCAGCAGTTTATCGGGGGGACAGGGAATTATCTACGAGCAGTACTTC
D gene: TRBD1
J gene: TRBJ2-7
V gene: TRBV27
clone size: many

CDR3 protein: CSASDRQGMNYGYTF
CDR3 DNA: TGCAGTGCCAGTGATCGACAGGGGATGAACTATGGCTACACCTTC
D gene: TRBD1
J gene: TRBJ1-2
V gene: TRBV20-1
clone size: few

CDR3 protein: CASRGEHEQFF
CDR3 DNA: TGTGCCAGCAGGGGGGAGCATGAGCAGTTCTTC
D gene: .
J gene: TRBJ2-1
V gene: TRBV28
clone size: many

CDR3 protein: CASTGSAYQPQHF
CDR3 DNA: TGTGCCAGTACAGGGTCCGCCTATCAGCCCCAGCATTTT
D gene: .
J gene: TRBJ1-5
V gene: TRBV19
clone size: few

CDR3 protein: CSVRTGWGAADTQYF
CDR3 DNA: TGCAGCGTCCGGACAGGGTGGGGGGCCGCAGATACGCAGTATTTT
D gene: TRBD1
J gene: TRBJ2-3
V gene: TRBV29-1
clone size: .

CDR3 protein: CASSLISGEQYF
CDR3 DNA: TGTGCCAGCAGCTTAATTAGCGGGGAGCAGTACTTC
D gene: TRBD2
J gene: TRBJ2-7
V gene: TRBV27
clone size: many

CDR3 protein: CSARDVAGGADTQYF
CDR3 DNA: TGCAGTGCTAGAGACGTAGCGGGAGGCGCAGATACGCAGTATTTT
D gene: TRBD2
J gene: TRBJ2-3
V gene: TRBV20-1
clone size: many

CDR3 protein: CASSLQLAGDRVGAYNEQFF
CDR3 DNA: TGTGCCAGCAGCCTTCAACTAGCGGGAGATCGTGTGGGGGCCTACAATGAGCAGTTCTTC
D gene: TRBD2
J gene: TRBJ2-1
V gene: TRBV12-3/TRBV12-4
clone size: many

CDR3 protein: CASSLSPRGENTEAFF
CDR3 DNA: TGTGCCAGCAGCTTGTCGCCCCGAGGGGAGAACACTGAAGCTTTCTTT
D gene: .
J gene: TRBJ1-1
V gene: TRBV5-5
clone size: few

CDR3 protein: CASSLTGGGPGGELFF
CDR3 DNA: TGTGCCAGCAGCCTCACAGGGGGGGGTCCAGGCGGGGAGCTGTTTTTT
D gene: .
J gene: TRBJ2-2
V gene: TRBV7-2
clone size: .

CDR3 protein: CASSYGDRGNDEQFF
CDR3 DNA: TGTGCCAGCAGTTACGGGGACAGGGGGAATGATGAGCAGTTCTTC
D gene: TRBD1
J gene: TRBJ2-1
V gene: TRBV6-1
clone size: many

CDR3 protein: CASSSGQNGGYEQYF
CDR3 DNA: TGCGCCAGCAGCTCGGGCCAGAACGGCGGATACGAGCAGTACTTC
D gene: .
J gene: TRBJ2-7
V gene: TRBV5-1
clone size: many

CDR3 protein: CASSPTPGNEQFF
CDR3 DNA: TGTGCCAGCAGCCCAACCCCGGGCAATGAGCAGTTCTTC
D gene: .
J gene: TRBJ2-1
V gene: TRBV11-2
clone size: many

CDR3 protein: CASSVRGRDTQYF
CDR3 DNA: TGTGCCAGCAGCGTCCGGGGACGGGATACGCAGTATTTT
D gene: .
J gene: TRBJ2-3
V gene: TRBV7-2
clone size: many

CDR3 protein: CASSYGPSGRGAGNEQFF
CDR3 DNA: TGCGCCAGCAGTTACGGACCAAGCGGGAGGGGGGCCGGTAATGAGCAGTTCTTC
D gene: TRBD2
J gene: TRBJ2-1
V gene: TRBV5-1
clone size: .

CDR3 protein: CASSYNYNPEQFF
CDR3 DNA: TGTGCCAGCAGTTACAACTATAACCCTGAGCAGTTCTTC
D gene: .
J gene: TRBJ2-1
V gene: TRBV6-2/TRBV6-3
clone size: .

CDR3 protein: CASTDGGPGDTQYF
CDR3 DNA: TGTGCCAGTACTGACGGGGGGCCCGGAGATACGCAGTATTTT
D gene: .
J gene: TRBJ2-3
V gene: TRBV19
clone size: few

CDR3 protein: CASSLEAGGHNEQFF
CDR3 DNA: TGTGCCAGCAGCTTAGAAGCGGGAGGCCACAATGAGCAGTTCTTC
D gene: TRBD2
J gene: TRBJ2-1
V gene: TRBV7-2
clone size: many

CDR3 protein: CASRPGVAGELFF
CDR3 DNA: TGTGCCAGCAGGCCAGGGGTCGCCGGGGAGCTGTTTTTT
D gene: .
J gene: TRBJ2-2
V gene: TRBV28
clone size: many

CDR3 protein: CASSSILRDGSYEQYF
CDR3 DNA: TGTGCCAGCAGCTCAATACTCCGGGACGGTTCCTACGAGCAGTACTTC
D gene: .
J gene: TRBJ2-7
V gene: TRBV7-9
clone size: many

CDR3 protein: CAWADGATNEKLFF
CDR3 DNA: TGTGCCTGGGCTGACGGTGCAACTAATGAAAAACTGTTTTTT
D gene: .
J gene: TRBJ1-4
V gene: TRBV30
clone size: many

CDR3 protein: CSATGAANEKLFF
CDR3 DNA: TGCAGTGCTACCGGGGCTGCTAATGAAAAACTGTTTTTT
D gene: .
J gene: TRBJ1-4
V gene: TRBV20-1
clone size: many

CDR3 protein: CSASPGGGETQYF
CDR3 DNA: TGCAGTGCTAGTCCGGGAGGCGGTGAGACCCAGTACTTC
D gene: TRBD2
J gene: TRBJ2-5
V gene: TRBV20-1
clone size: few

CDR3 protein: CASRRTSGSRNTGELFF
CDR3 DNA: TGTGCCAGTAGGAGGACTAGCGGGAGCCGGAACACCGGGGAGCTGTTTTTT
D gene: TRBD2
J gene: TRBJ2-2
V gene: TRBV19
clone size: many

CDR3 protein: CAWSLSGGINSNQPQHF
CDR3 DNA: TGTGCCTGGAGTTTATCGGGAGGCATAAATAGCAATCAGCCCCAGCATTTT
D gene: .
J gene: TRBJ1-5
V gene: TRBV30
clone size: many

CDR3 protein: CATSRVRGAGETQYF
CDR3 DNA: TGTGCCACCAGCAGAGTAAGGGGGGCTGGGGAGACCCAGTACTTC
D gene: .
J gene: TRBJ2-5
V gene: TRBV15
clone size: few

CDR3 protein: CASSPQGSISYNEQFF
CDR3 DNA: TGTGCCAGCAGCCCCCAGGGGTCGATTTCCTACAATGAGCAGTTCTTC
D gene: .
J gene: TRBJ2-1
V gene: TRBV7-3
clone size: many

CDR3 protein: CASSPPTGWGPIEQFF
CDR3 DNA: TGTGCCAGCAGTCCACCGACCGGGTGGGGACCGATTGAGCAGTTCTTC
D gene: .
J gene: TRBJ2-1
V gene: TRBV12-3/TRBV12-4
clone size: many

CDR3 protein: CASSWEQGPGTGELFF
CDR3 DNA: TGTGCCAGCAGCTGGGAACAGGGGCCGGGGACCGGGGAGCTGTTTTTT
D gene: TRBD1
J gene: TRBJ2-2
V gene: TRBV5-5
clone size: .